This T cell receptor (beta chain) appears in the sequencing data of a study of T cells in Graves' hyperthyroidism and ophthalmopathy. Researchers took RNA transcripts and amplified the TCR beta CDR3 regions from them. An initial round of RT-PCR targeting the TCR CDR3 relied on the HTBI primer set. TCRdb re-derived calls from the multiplex PCR reads in MiXCR, one entry per CDR3 protein. The table shows 600,000 to 650,000 distinct CDR3 sequences, with less than 25% occurring only once. CDR1 and CDR2 (germline): ENHRY, SYGVKD. This CDR3 region has 13 residues. V was shortened by 5 bases and J by 7 bases, with 9 bases between the two germline ends. Uncontrolled infection, other autoimmune disease, pregnancy or lactation led to exclusion.

The rearrangement links TRBV10-3 to TRBJ1-6; no clear D. The TCR was taken from a young man with Graves' ophthalmopathy. Sequencing was carried out using blood. CDR3 DNA sequence: TGTGCCATCAGTCGATCAGAGAATTCACCCCTCCACTTT. As protein: CAISRSENSPLHF.